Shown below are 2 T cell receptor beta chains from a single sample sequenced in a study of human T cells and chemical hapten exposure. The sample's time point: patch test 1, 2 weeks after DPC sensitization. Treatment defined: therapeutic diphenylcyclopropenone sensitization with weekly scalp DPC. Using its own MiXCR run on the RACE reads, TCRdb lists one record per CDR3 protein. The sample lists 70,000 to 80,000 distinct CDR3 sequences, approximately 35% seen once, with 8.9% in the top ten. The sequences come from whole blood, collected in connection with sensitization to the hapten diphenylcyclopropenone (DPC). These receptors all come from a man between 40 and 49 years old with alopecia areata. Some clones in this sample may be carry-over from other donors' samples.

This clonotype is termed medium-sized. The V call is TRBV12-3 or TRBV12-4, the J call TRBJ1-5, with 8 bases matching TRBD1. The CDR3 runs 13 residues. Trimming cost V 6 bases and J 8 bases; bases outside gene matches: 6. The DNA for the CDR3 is TGTGCCAGCAGCTGGACAGGGCAAAAGCCCCAGCATTTT. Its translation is CASSWTGQKPQHF.

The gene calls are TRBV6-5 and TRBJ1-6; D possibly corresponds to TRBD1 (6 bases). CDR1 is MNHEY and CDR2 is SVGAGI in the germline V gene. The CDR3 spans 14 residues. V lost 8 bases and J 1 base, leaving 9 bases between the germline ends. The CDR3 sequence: CASSGTSYNSPLHF. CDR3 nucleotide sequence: TGTGCCAGCTCCGGGACATCCTATAATTCACCCCTCCACTTT.